Presented here are 23 T cell receptor beta chains from one specimen sequenced in a study of cytomegalovirus exposure and HLA in healthy donors. It was with 60 Vbeta and 13 Jbeta primers that the PCR ran. Method: immunoSEQ multiplex PCR; TCRdb's copy keeps in-frame clones and lacks some. The sample holds about 210,000 clones, about four fifths seen once. Input material: PBMCs. These receptor sequences come from a woman under 40 in good health and CMV-seropositive.

The J gene is TRBJ1-4, the V gene TRBV19; D gene ambiguous. Germline V gene sequence: CDR1 LNHDA, CDR2 SQIVND (reference sequence). Trimming took 5 bases from V and 0 from J, leaving 13 bases between them. The CDR3 is made up of 16 amino acids. CDR3 sequence (DNA): TGTGCCAGTAGTCCACGACGGGGTGCAACTAATGAAAAACTGTTTTTT. Translated: CASSPRRGATNEKLFF.

This clone showed up just once. The chain employs TRBV7-9 and TRBJ1-1, with D possibly matching TRBD1 (6 bases). CDR3 size: 14 residues. The germline V gene encodes CDR1 SEHNR and CDR2 FQNEAQ (reference sequence). The germline V and J ends were trimmed by 5 bases and 3 bases, with 13 bases remaining between them. The CDR3 DNA is TGTGCCAGCAGCGAACAGGGAACTGACACTGAAGCTTTCTTT. This gives the protein CASSEQGTDTEAFF.

The rearrangement joins TRBV20-1 to TRBJ2-1; D ambiguous. Looked up from germline, CDR1 is DFQATT and CDR2 is SNEGSKA (reference sequence). Deletions cut 8 bases from V and 13 bases from J, with 15 bases between. This CDR3 region has 10 residues. CDR3 in DNA: TGCAGTCCTGATTCAAGCCTTCAGTTCTTC. Protein sequence: CSPDSSLQFF.

The chain is built from TRBV4-3 and TRBJ1-1, with D hard to call. Trimming pared 4 bases from V and 4 bases from J, leaving 13 bases between. This CDR3 comprises 14 residues. Germline lookup yields CDR1 LGHNA and CDR2 YSLEER. CDR3 nucleotide sequence: TGCGCCAGCAGCCCGCTAGAACGGGGCACTGAAGCTTTCTTT. Translating gives CASSPLERGTEAFF.

CDR3 sequence (DNA): TGCGCCAGCAAGAACAGGGGCGCCACCGGGGAGCTGTTTTTT. Amino acids: CASKNRGATGELFF. The V call is TRBV5-1, the J call TRBJ2-2; 7 bases align to TRBD1. V lost 6 bases, J lost 4 bases, and 6 bases stayed unmatched. Germline CDR1 and CDR2: SGHRS and YFSETQ. This CDR3 has 14 residues. The variable domain in full, completed from reference TRBV5-1 and TRBJ2-2, reads KAGVTQTPRYLIKTRGQQVTLSCSPISGHRSVSWYQQTPGQGLQFLFEYFSETQRNKGNFPGRFSGRQFSNSRSEMNVSTLELGDSALYLCASKNRGATGELFFGEGSRLTVL.

The V and J genes are TRBV29-1 and TRBJ1-2; D gene ambiguous. Germline CDR1 reads SQVTM; CDR2 reads ANQGSEA. The CDR3 length is 9 residues. The V and J ends lost 5 bases and 6 bases respectively, with 4 bases between them. CDR3 bases: TGCAGCGTTCCGGATGGCTACACCTTC. This gives the protein CSVPDGYTF.

This rearrangement joins TRBV14 to TRBJ2-5; 13 bases fit TRBD2. This CDR3 has 16 amino acids. From germline, CDR1 is SGHDN and CDR2 FVKESK. V lost 4 bases and J lost 6; bases outside the gene matches: 8. In DNA, the CDR3 is TGTGCCAGCAGCCCCCTAACTAGCGGGAGGGGCCAGACCCAGTACTTC. This sequence encodes CASSPLTSGRGQTQYF.

This chain joins TRBV27 and TRBJ2-1; D possibly corresponds to TRBD2 (6 bases). Germline CDR1 and CDR2: MNHEY and SMNVEV (reference sequence). The CDR3 is made up of 14 amino acids. Trimming removed 6 bases from V and 9 bases from J, with 18 bases in between. CDR3 loop: CASSPRDSYSEQFF. The CDR3 DNA reads as TGTGCCAGCAGCCCTAGGGACTCCTATTCTGAGCAGTTCTTC.

The chain has TRBV4-1 and TRBJ1-6, with D possibly TRBD1 on 6 matching bases. Germline CDR1 MGHRA, CDR2 YSYEKL. V gave up 5 bases and J gave up 16 bases, with 18 bases separating them. The CDR3 totals 13 residues. CDR3 in DNA: TGCGCCAGCAGCGTTGGGTCTTCAGGGGCTCTCCACTTT. Translated: CASSVGSSGALHF.

The V gene is TRBV30, the J gene TRBJ1-2; no firm D call. Looked up from germline, CDR1 is GTSNPN and CDR2 is SVGIG (reference sequence). This CDR3 contains 13 residues. The V end lost 2 bases, the J end lost 2 bases, and 9 bases lay between the germline ends. As DNA, the CDR3 is TGTGCCTGGAGTTGGGAGGCAAACTATGGCTACACCTTC. Residues: CAWSWEANYGYTF.

This clone was picked up a small number of times. The rearrangement uses TRBV29-1 and TRBJ1-2; weak D call: TRBD1 (6 bases). The CDR3 covers 15 residues. The V end was cut by 0 bases, the J end by 4 bases, with 15 bases between. Germline assignment: CDR1 SQVTM and CDR2 ANQGSEA. For the CDR3, the DNA is TGCAGCGTTGAAGAGGCAGGGGCCTATAGCTATGGCTACACCTTC. This gives the protein CSVEEAGAYSYGYTF.

The chain has TRBV29-1 and TRBJ2-5; a possible D gene is TRBD1 (5 bases). Looked up from germline, CDR1 is SQVTM and CDR2 is ANQGSEA. CDR3 length equals 12 residues. V lost 4 bases and J lost 4, with 10 bases in between. This CDR3 is CSVGGRGETQYF. CDR3 sequence (DNA): TGCAGCGTTGGGGGTAGGGGAGAGACCCAGTACTTC.

The chain couples TRBV27 to TRBJ2-5; TRBD2 agrees at 7 bases. The CDR3 is 15 amino acids. Trimming took 5 bases from V and 4 from J; bases not matched to a gene: 10. Looked up from germline, CDR1 is MNHEY and CDR2 is SMNVEV (reference sequence). The CDR3 nucleotides read TGTGCCAGCAGTCCCCGGGGAGGGCCGACAGAGACCCAGTACTTC. It encodes CASSPRGGPTETQYF.

The chain links TRBV5-6 to TRBJ2-7; weak D call: TRBD2 (5 bases). The germline gives CDR1 SGHDT, CDR2 YYEEEE. V was trimmed by 2 bases and J by 3 bases, leaving 18 bases between them. The CDR3 runs to 16 residues. CDR3 sequence reads: CASSFRSRERYYEQYF. The CDR3 nucleotides read TGTGCCAGCAGCTTCAGGTCGAGGGAGCGTTACTACGAGCAGTACTTC. The complete variable domain, with remaining parts taken from reference TRBV5-6 and TRBJ2-7, reads DAGVTQSPTHLIKTRGQQVTLRCSPKSGHDTVSWYQQALGQGPQFIFQYYEEEERQRGNFPDRFSGHQFPNYSSELNVNALLLGDSALYLCASSFRSRERYYEQYFGPGTRLTVT.

Remarks on this clone: At one end the junction does not follow the germline gene, possibly because of a read error. In nucleotides, the CDR3 is TGTGCCAGCAGCCTCCCCGGGACAGCTTATGTCTACACCTTC. This codes for CASSLPGTAYVYTF. J is TRBJ1-2 and V is TRBV4-2, with TRBD1 identical over 7 bases. This CDR3 is built from 14 residues. Germline V gene data show CDR1 as LGHNA and CDR2 as YNFKEQ.

The chain combines TRBV10-2 with TRBJ1-3; 7 bases line up with TRBD1. CDR1 and CDR2 (germline): WSHSY, SAAADI. The CDR3 spans 13 residues. Trimming at V came to 6 bases and at J to 1 base, leaving 0 bases not matched to a gene. CDR3 protein: CASRDRSGNTIYF. The CDR3 bases are TGCGCCAGCAGGGACAGGTCTGGAAACACCATATATTTT.

The CDR3 nucleotides read TGTGCCAGCAGTGGGCGGGGGGCAGGTAACTATGGCTACACCTTC. This encodes CASSGRGAGNYGYTF. The chain joins TRBV6-1 to TRBJ1-2, with D perhaps TRBD1 (6 bases). The length of the CDR3 is 15 residues. CDR1 and CDR2 (germline): MNHNS, SASEGT. V was clipped by 4 bases and J by 1 base, with 13 bases between them.

J is TRBJ1-2 and V is TRBV7-8; 7 nucleotides align to TRBD1. Trimming at V came to 5 bases and at J to 3 bases, leaving 12 bases not matched to a gene. The CDR3 contains 16 residues. Germline V CDR1 and CDR2: SGHVS, FQNEAQ. Here the CDR3 reads CASSQKGQVGYYGYTF. The DNA of the CDR3 is TGTGCCAGCAGCCAAAAAGGACAGGTGGGTTACTATGGCTACACCTTC.

The rearrangement joins TRBV18 to TRBJ2-1; 9 nucleotides line up with TRBD2. V gave up 2 bases and J gave up 9 bases; unmatched junction bases: 8. This CDR3 contains 15 residues. Germline CDR1 KGHSH, CDR2 LQKENI. The CDR3 spells CASSPGTSLHREQFF. The CDR3 DNA reads TGTGCCAGCTCACCAGGGACTAGCCTGCACCGTGAGCAGTTCTTC.

The chain combines TRBV29-1 with TRBJ2-5, with TRBD2 matching over 10 bases. Germline V gene lookup returns CDR1 SQVTM and CDR2 ANQGSEA. Losses at the gene ends were 4 bases for V and 5 bases for J; bases not matched to a gene: 7. CDR3 size: 14 residues. The CDR3 here is CSVGQRGGQETQYF. The DNA for the CDR3 is TGCAGCGTTGGACAGCGGGGGGGTCAGGAGACCCAGTACTTC.

The chain couples TRBV4-2 to TRBJ2-5; 10 bases fit TRBD2. The CDR3 covers 16 residues. The V and J ends lost 0 bases and 9 bases, in that order; junction bases with no gene match: 10. The germline V gene encodes CDR1 LGHNA and CDR2 YNFKEQ. The CDR3 protein is CASSQDLAGDLTAQYF. In DNA form, the CDR3 reads TGTGCCAGCAGCCAAGACCTAGCGGGGGACTTGACGGCCCAGTACTTC.

The chain has TRBV7-9 and TRBJ1-2; 9 nucleotides line up with TRBD1. Trimming removed 1 base from V and 9 bases from J; junction bases left unmatched: 9. This CDR3 has 15 amino acids. Germline values: CDR1 SEHNR, CDR2 FQNEAQ (reference sequence). The CDR3 loop is CASSLVGQGSESYTF. Written as DNA, the CDR3 is TGTGCCAGCAGCTTAGTGGGACAGGGTTCTGAGAGCTACACCTTC. Full variable domain (missing parts from reference TRBV7-9 and TRBJ1-2): DTGVSQNPRHKITKRGQNVTFRCDPISEHNRLYWYRQTLGQGPEFLTYFQNEAQLEKSRLLSDRFSAERPKGSFSTLEIQRTEQGDSAMYLCASSLVGQGSESYTFGSGTRLTVV.

This clone was seen a few times. This chain joins TRBV19 and TRBJ1-1; no clear D gene. Germline V gene lookup returns CDR1 LNHDA and CDR2 SQIVND (reference sequence). The ends were cut back, 1 base at V and 1 base at J, with 10 bases in the middle. The CDR3 is made up of 15 amino acids. As DNA, the CDR3 is TGTGCCAGTAGTATAGGGGCAGGCGAGAACACTGAAGCTTTCTTT. It encodes CASSIGAGENTEAFF. Complete variable domain (other parts from reference TRBV19 and TRBJ1-1): DGGITQSPKYLFRKEGQNVTLSCEQNLNHDAMYWYRQDPGQGLRLIYYSQIVNDFQKGDIAEGYSVSREKKESFPLTVTSAQKNPTAFYLCASSIGAGENTEAFFGQGTRLTVV.